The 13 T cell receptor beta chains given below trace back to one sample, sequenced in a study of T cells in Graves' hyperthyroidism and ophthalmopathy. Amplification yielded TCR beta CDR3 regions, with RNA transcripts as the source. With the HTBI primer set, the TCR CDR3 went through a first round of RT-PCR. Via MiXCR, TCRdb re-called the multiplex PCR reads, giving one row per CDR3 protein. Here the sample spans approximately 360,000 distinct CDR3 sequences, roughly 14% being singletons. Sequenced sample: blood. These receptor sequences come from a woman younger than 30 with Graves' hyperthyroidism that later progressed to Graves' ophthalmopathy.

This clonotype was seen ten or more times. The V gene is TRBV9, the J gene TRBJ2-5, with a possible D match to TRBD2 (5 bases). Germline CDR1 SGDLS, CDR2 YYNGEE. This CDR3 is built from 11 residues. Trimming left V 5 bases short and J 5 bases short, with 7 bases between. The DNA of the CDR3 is TGTGCCAGCAGTAGAGGGGAGACCCAGTACTTC. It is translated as CASSRGETQYF. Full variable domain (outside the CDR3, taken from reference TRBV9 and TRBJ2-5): DSGVTQTPKHLITATGQRVTLRCSPRSGDLSVYWYQQSLDQGLQFLIQYYNGEERAKGNILERFSAQQFPDLHSELNLSSLELGDSALYFCASSRGETQYFGPGTRLLVL.

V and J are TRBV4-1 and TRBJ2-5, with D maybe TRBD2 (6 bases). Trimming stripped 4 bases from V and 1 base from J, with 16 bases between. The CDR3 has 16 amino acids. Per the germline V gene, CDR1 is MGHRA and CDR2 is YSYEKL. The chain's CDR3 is CASSLRAGLPQETQYF. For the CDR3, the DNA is TGCGCCAGCAGCCTCAGGGCGGGACTCCCCCAAGAGACCCAGTACTTC.

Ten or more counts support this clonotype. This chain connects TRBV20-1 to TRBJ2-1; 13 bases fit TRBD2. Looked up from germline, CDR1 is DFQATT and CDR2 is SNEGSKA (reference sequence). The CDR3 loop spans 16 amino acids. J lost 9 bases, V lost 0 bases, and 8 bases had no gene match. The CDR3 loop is CSARDQGTSGNFEQFF. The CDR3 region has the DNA TGCAGTGCTAGAGATCAAGGGACTAGCGGGAACTTTGAGCAGTTCTTC.

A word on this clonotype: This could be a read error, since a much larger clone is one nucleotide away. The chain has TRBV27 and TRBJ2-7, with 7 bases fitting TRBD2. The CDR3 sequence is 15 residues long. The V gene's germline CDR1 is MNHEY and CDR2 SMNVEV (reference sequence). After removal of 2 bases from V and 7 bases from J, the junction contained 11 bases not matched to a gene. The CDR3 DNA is TGTGCCAGCAGTTTACTCCGGGAGGATCGGGTTGAGCAGTACTTC. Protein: CASSLLREDRVEQYF.

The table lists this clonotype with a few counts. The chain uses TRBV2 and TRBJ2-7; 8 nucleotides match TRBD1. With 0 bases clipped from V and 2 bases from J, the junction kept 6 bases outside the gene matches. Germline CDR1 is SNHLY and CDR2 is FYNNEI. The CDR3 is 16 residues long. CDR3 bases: TGTGCCAGCAGTGAAGCGACAGGGGCTAAAACCTACGAGCAGTACTTC. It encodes CASSEATGAKTYEQYF.

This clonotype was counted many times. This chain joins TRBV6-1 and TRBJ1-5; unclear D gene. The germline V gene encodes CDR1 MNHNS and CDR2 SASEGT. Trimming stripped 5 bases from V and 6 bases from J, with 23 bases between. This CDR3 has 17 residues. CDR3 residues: CASSQYFLLRYGQPQHF. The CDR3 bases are TGTGCCAGCAGTCAGTATTTCCTTCTCCGGTATGGTCAGCCCCAGCATTTT.

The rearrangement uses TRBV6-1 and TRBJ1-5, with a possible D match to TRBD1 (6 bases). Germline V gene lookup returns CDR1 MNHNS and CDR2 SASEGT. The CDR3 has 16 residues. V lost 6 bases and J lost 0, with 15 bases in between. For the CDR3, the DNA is TGTGCCAGCAGCCTGGACAGTGGAAATAGCAATCAGCCCCAGCATTTT. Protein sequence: CASSLDSGNSNQPQHF.

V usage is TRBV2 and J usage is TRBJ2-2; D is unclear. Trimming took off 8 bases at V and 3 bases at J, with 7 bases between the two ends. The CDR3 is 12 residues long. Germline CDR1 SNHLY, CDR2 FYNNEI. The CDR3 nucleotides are TGTGCCAGCCTTTGGGACACCGGGGAGCTGTTTTTT. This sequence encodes CASLWDTGELFF. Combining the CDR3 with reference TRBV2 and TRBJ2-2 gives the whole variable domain EPEVTQTPSHQVTQMGQEVILRCVPISNHLYFYWYRQILGQKVEFLVSFYNNEISEKSEIFDDQFSVERPDGSNFTLKIRSTKLEDSAMYFCASLWDTGELFFGEGSRLTVL.

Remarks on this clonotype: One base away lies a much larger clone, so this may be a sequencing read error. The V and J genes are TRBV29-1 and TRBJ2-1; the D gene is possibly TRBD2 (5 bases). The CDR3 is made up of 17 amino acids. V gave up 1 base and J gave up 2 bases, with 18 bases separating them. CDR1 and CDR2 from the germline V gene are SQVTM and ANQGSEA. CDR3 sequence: CSVEAPRRVRPYNEQFF. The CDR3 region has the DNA TGCAGCGTTGAAGCGCCTAGGCGGGTGAGGCCCTACAATGAGCAGTTCTTC.

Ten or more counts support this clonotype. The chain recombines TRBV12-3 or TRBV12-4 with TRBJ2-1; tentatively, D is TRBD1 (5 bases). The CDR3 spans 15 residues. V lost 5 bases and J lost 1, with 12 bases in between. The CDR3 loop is CASSLQGTSYNEQFF. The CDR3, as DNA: TGTGCCAGCAGTCTTCAGGGAACGTCCTACAATGAGCAGTTCTTC.

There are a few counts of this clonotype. Here the CDR3 DNA reads TGTGCCATCAGCCAGGGGGGAGAGGACACTGAAGCTTTCTTT. Translating it yields CAISQGGEDTEAFF. V gene TRBV10-3 combines with J gene TRBJ1-1; 7 nucleotides line up with TRBD1. The CDR3 loop spans 14 amino acids. Germline lookup yields CDR1 ENHRY and CDR2 SYGVKD. With 6 bases clipped from V and 3 bases from J, the junction kept 7 bases outside the gene matches.

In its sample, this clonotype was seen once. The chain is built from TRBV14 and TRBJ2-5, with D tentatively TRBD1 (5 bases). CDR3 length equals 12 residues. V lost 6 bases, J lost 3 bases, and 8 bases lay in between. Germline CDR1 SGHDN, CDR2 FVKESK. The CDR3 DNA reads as TGTGCCAGCAGTGACAGAAAAGAGACCCAGTACTTC. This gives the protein CASSDRKETQYF.

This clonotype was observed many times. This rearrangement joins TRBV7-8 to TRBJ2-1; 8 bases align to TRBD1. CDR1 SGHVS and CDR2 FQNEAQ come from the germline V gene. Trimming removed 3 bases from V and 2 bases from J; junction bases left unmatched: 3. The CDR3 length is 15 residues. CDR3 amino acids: CASSLRQGPYNEQFF. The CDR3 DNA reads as TGTGCCAGCAGCTTGAGACAGGGGCCCTACAATGAGCAGTTCTTC.